This paragraph reports one T cell receptor (beta chain). Its specificity is not known. CDR3 length equals 11 residues. Germline CDR1 is SNHLY and CDR2 is FYNNEI. The V gene lost 6 bases and the J gene lost 5 bases, with 7 bases spanning the gap. Using immunoSEQ multiplex PCR, the repertoire was profiled, and TCRdb retains in-frame clones only, with some absent. The sample holds tens of thousands of clones, approximately 79% seen once. The data stem from a study of early stage breast cancer tumors. General observations from the study: Tumor and normal breast were distinguished via blood comparison in most of the 16 patients. Tumors had around 2.5-fold higher T cell density than normal breast.

This clonotype was sampled from a person aged 60 to 70 with breast cancer. Sequencing was carried out using blood. The chain links TRBV2 to TRBJ1-1; D gene ambiguous. DNA of the CDR3: TGTGCCAGCAGGGAGGTGACTGAAGCTTTCTTT. Its protein product is CASREVTEAFF.